This T cell receptor (beta chain) was obtained from a study of T cell changes during pregnancy in multiple sclerosis. Assay used: immunoSEQ multiplex PCR; TCRdb lists only in-frame clones, some missing. The sample has some 48,000 clones; 85% to 90% are singletons. The sample holds a few counts of this clone. The sequencing used CD8+ T cells from peripheral blood mononuclear cells, collected in the second trimester of pregnancy. This TCR derives from a female donor with multiple sclerosis, enrolled in a pregnancy study.

CDR3 region: CASSLVPTANTEAFF. The DNA of the CDR3 is TGTGCCAGCAGCTTAGTGCCGACAGCGAACACTGAAGCTTTCTTT. V gene TRBV7-9 combines with J gene TRBJ1-1; tentative D call: TRBD1 (5 bases). The CDR3 spans 15 residues. V dropped 1 base and J dropped 1 base, with 10 bases sitting between them. Germline values: CDR1 SEHNR, CDR2 FQNEAQ (reference sequence). Full variable domain (missing parts from reference TRBV7-9 and TRBJ1-1): DTGVSQNPRHKITKRGQNVTFRCDPISEHNRLYWYRQTLGQGPEFLTYFQNEAQLEKSRLLSDRFSAERPKGSFSTLEIQRTEQGDSAMYLCASSLVPTANTEAFFGQGTRLTVV.